This TCR beta chain was recorded in a study of beta chain features in type 1 diabetes. Averaging around 110 mL, one heparinised blood draw came from each individual donor. Study-level findings and limits: For type 1 diabetes patients, VDJ junctions showed fewer insertions and more deletions. TCRB CDR3s from Type 1 diabetes patients were moderately but significantly shorter in all four CD4+ subsets.

Expressed TCRB transcripts were sequenced, since all the RNA that had been isolated was reverse transcribed. The method was immunoSEQ multiplex PCR; TCRdb's version includes in-frame clones alone and lacks a portion of them. The table includes 28,000 or so clones, less than 65% detected once. On this clone: Its antigen remains unknown.

The sequencing sample was made of Tregs from blood. This TCR was sampled from a woman aged 30 to 39 with type 1 diabetes.

CDR3 loop: CASSLAGGTYEQYF. The CDR3 DNA reads TGCGCCAGCAGCTTGGCAGGGGGAACCTACGAGCAGTACTTC. This chain connects TRBV5-1 to TRBJ2-7, with TRBD1 identical over 7 bases. From germline, CDR1 is SGHRS and CDR2 YFSETQ. J gave up 2 bases and V 0 bases, and 2 bases lay outside the gene matches. The CDR3 sequence is 14 residues long. Full variable domain (remainder filled in from reference TRBV5-1 and TRBJ2-7): KAGVTQTPRYLIKTRGQQVTLSCSPISGHRSVSWYQQTPGQGLQFLFEYFSETQRNKGNFPGRFSGRQFSNSRSEMNVSTLELGDSALYLCASSLAGGTYEQYFGPGTRLTVT.